These 5 T cell receptor beta chains originate from one sample sequenced in a study of blood T cells in healthy people across ages. A sample-barcoded 5' primer and a J-beta primer mix were used in a second PCR of roughly 7 to 11 cycles. A single record per CDR3 protein comes from TCRdb applying MiXCR to the 5' RACE reads. The sample lists approximately 830,000 distinct CDR3 sequences, approximately 59% occurring once. The sequenced sample was blood. Receptor source: a man aged 25 to 40 in good health.

This clonotype was recorded a few times. This CDR3 reads CASSFSPGGETQYF. CDR3 nucleotide sequence: TGCGCCAGCAGCTTCTCACCAGGGGGAGAGACCCAGTACTTC. The gene calls are TRBV5-1 and TRBJ2-5; 7 bases align to TRBD1. The germline gives CDR1 SGHRS, CDR2 YFSETQ. The CDR3 totals 14 residues. Trimming cost V 2 bases and J 4 bases; bases outside gene matches: 5.

The rearrangement joins TRBV6-2 or TRBV6-3 to TRBJ2-5, with D possibly TRBD1 on 7 matching bases. Trimming took 0 bases from V and 5 from J, leaving 19 bases between them. Germline V gene lookup returns CDR1 MNHEY and CDR2 SVGEGT. This CDR3 contains 17 residues. In nucleotides, the CDR3 is TGTGCCAGCAGTTACTCAATTGGAGGGGGCCGTGAGGAGACCCAGTACTTC. It codes for CASSYSIGGGREETQYF.

This chain links TRBV7-2 with TRBJ1-2; 9 nucleotides align to TRBD1. V gave up 1 base and J gave up 8 bases; unmatched junction bases: 8. Germline V gene lookup returns CDR1 SGHTA and CDR2 FQGNSA. There are 15 residues in the CDR3. For the CDR3, the DNA is TGTGCCAGCAGCTTAGAGCCACAGGGGGCTCTAGGCTACACCTTC. Its protein is CASSLEPQGALGYTF.

The V and J genes are TRBV10-3 and TRBJ2-6; no clear D gene. Trimming shortened V by 4 bases and J by 6 bases, and 13 bases separated the two germline ends. Germline CDR1 and CDR2: ENHRY and SYGVKD. The CDR3 extends over 15 amino acids. The CDR3 here is CAISGPAPEANVLTF. In DNA, the CDR3 is TGTGCCATCAGTGGGCCGGCGCCGGAGGCCAACGTCCTGACTTTC.

The gene calls are TRBV7-2 and TRBJ2-1; possible D gene TRBD1, 6 bases. CDR3 length equals 14 residues. Between the trimmed V and J ends, which lost 5 bases and 1 base, there was a span of 9 bases. From germline, CDR1 is SGHTA and CDR2 FQGNSA. The CDR3 nucleotides are TGTGCCAGCAGCCAAGGGACATCCTACAATGAGCAGTTCTTC. It specifies CASSQGTSYNEQFF.